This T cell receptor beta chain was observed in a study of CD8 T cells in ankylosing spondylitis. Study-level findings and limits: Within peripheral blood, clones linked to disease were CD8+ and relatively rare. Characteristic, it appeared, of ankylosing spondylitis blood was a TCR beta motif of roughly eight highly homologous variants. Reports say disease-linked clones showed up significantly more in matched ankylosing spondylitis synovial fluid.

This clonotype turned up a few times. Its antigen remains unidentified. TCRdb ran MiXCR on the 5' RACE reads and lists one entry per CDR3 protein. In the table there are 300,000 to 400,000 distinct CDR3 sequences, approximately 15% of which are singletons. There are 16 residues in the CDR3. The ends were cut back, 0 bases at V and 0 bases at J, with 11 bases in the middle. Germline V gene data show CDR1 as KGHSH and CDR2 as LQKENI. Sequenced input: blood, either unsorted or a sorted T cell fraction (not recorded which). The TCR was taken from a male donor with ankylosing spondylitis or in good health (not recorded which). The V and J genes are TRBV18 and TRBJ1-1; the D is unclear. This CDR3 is CASSPPRGLLNTEAFF. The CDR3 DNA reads TGTGCCAGCTCACCACCGCGAGGACTACTGAACACTGAAGCTTTCTTT.